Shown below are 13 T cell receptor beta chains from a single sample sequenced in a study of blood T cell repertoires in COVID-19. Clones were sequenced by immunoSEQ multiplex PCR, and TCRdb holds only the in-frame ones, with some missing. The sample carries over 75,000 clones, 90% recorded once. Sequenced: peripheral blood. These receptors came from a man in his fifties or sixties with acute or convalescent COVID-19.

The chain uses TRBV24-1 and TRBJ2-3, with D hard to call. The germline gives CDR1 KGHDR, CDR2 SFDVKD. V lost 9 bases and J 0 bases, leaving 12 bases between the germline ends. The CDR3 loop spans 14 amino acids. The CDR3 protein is CATSGPASTDTQYF. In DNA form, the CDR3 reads TGTGCCACCTCTGGGCCCGCTAGCACAGATACGCAGTATTTT.

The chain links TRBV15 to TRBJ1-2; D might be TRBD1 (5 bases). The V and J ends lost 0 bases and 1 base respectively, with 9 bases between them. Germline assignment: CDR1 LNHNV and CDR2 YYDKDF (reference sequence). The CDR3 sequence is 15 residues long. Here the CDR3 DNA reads TGTGCCACCAGCAGAGAGACAGCCAGTAACTATGGCTACACCTTC. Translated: CATSRETASNYGYTF.

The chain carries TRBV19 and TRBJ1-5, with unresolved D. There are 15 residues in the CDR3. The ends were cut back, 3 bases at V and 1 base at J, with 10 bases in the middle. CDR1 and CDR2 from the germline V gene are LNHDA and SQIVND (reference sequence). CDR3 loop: CASSILAGSNQPQHF. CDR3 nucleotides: TGTGCCAGTAGTATTCTAGCGGGAAGCAATCAGCCCCAGCATTTT.

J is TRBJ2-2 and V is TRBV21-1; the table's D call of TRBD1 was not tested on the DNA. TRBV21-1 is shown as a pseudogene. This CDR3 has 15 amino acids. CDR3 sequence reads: CASSETARVTGELFF. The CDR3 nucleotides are TGTGCCAGCAGCGAAACCGCCAGGGTGACCGGGGAGCTGTTTTTT.

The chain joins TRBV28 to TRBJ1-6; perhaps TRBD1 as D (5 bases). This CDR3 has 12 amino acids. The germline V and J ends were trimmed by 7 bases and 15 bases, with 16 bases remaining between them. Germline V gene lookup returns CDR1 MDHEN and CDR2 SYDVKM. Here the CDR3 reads CASTMVGQVLHF. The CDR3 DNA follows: TGTGCCAGCACCATGGTGGGGCAAGTCCTCCACTTT.

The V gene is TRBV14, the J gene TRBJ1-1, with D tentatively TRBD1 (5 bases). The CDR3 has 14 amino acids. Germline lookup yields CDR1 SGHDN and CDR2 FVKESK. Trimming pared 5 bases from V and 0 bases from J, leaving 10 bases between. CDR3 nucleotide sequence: TGTGCCAGCAGCAAATCGACAGTGAACACTGAAGCTTTCTTT. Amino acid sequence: CASSKSTVNTEAFF.

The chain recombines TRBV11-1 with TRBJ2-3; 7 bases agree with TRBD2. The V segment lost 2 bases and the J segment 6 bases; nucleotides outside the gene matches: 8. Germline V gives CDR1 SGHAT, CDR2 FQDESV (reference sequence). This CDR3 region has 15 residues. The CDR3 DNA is TGTGCCAGCAGCTTACGCTTGGCCGGGGGGGATACGCAGTATTTT. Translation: CASSLRLAGGDTQYF.

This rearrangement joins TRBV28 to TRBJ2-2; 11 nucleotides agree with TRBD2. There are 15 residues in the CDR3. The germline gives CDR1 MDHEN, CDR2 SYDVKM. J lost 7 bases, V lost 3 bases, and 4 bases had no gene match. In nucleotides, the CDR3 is TGTGCCAGCAGTTTTAGCGGGAGGGCCGGCGGGGAGCTGTTTTTT. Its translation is CASSFSGRAGGELFF.

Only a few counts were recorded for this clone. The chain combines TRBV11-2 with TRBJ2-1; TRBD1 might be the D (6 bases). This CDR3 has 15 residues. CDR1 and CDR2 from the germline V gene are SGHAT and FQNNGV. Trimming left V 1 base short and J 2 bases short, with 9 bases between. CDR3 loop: CASSLVGQTYNEQFF. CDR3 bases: TGTGCCAGCAGCTTAGTTGGACAGACCTACAATGAGCAGTTCTTC.

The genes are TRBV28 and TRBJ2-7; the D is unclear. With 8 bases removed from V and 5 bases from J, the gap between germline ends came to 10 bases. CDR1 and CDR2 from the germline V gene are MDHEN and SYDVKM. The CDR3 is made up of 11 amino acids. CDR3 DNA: TGTGCCAGCTTAAACAGTCACGAGCAGTACTTC. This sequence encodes CASLNSHEQYF.

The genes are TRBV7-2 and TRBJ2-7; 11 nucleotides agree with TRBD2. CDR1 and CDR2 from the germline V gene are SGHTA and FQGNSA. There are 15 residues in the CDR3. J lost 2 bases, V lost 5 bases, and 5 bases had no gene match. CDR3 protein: CASSGPGLAAYEQYF. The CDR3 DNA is TGTGCCAGCAGCGGGCCGGGACTAGCGGCCTACGAGCAGTACTTC.

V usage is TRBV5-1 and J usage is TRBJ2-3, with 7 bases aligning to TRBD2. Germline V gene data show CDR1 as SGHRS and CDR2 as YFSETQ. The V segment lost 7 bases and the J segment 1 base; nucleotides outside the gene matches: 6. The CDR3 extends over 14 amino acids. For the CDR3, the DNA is TGCGCCAGCGGCGGGCTAGCGGGCACAGATACGCAGTATTTT. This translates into CASGGLAGTDTQYF.

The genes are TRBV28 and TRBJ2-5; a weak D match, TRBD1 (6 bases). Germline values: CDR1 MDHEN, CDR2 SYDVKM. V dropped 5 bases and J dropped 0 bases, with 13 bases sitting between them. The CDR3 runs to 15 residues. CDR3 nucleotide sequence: TGTGCCAGCAGTCCAGGACAGTTGTACCAAGAGACCCAGTACTTC. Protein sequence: CASSPGQLYQETQYF. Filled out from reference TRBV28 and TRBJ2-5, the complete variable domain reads DVKVTQSSRYLVKRTGEKVFLECVQDMDHENMFWYRQDPGLGLRLIYFSYDVKMKEKGDIPEGYSVSREKKERFSLILESASTNQTSMYLCASSPGQLYQETQYFGPGTRLLVL.